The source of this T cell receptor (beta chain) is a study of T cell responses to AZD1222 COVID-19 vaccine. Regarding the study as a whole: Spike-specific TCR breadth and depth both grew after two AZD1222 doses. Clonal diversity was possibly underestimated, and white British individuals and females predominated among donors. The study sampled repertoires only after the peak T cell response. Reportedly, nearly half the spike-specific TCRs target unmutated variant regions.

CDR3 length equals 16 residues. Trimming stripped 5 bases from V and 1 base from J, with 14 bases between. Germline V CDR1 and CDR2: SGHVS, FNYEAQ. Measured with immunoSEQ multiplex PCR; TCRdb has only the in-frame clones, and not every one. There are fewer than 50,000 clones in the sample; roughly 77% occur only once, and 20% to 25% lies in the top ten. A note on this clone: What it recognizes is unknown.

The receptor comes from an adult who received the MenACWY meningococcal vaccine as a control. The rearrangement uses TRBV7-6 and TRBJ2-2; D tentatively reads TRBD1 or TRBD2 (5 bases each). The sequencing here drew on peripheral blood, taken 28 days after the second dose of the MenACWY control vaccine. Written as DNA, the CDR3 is TGTGCCAGCAGCCTGGGGGTAAACCAGAACACCGGGGAGCTGTTTTTT. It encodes CASSLGVNQNTGELFF. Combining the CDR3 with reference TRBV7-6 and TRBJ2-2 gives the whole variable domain GAGVSQSPRYKVTKRGQDVALRCDPISGHVSLYWYRQALGQGPEFLTYFNYEAQQDKSGLPNDRFSAERPEGSISTLTIQRTEQRDSAMYRCASSLGVNQNTGELFFGEGSRLTVL.